What follows are 7 T cell receptor beta chains derived from one specimen sequenced in a study of PD-L1 blockade in urothelial cancer. As for time point: pretreatment peripheral blood. The assay was immunoSEQ multiplex PCR, and TCRdb's table has in-frame clones only and misses some. The sample records 35,000 to 45,000 clones, about 88% being singletons. The sample consisted of PBMCs, taken around atezolizumab (anti-PD-L1) treatment. All receptors derive from a donor aged 40 or older with urothelial cancer.

The chain employs TRBV11-3 and TRBJ1-1, with D tentatively TRBD1 (5 bases). With 1 base removed from V and 1 base from J, the gap between germline ends came to 10 bases. Germline CDR1 and CDR2: SGHNT and YENEEA. The CDR3 loop spans 15 amino acids. CDR3 residues: CASSLAGQGNTEAFF. The CDR3 DNA reads as TGTGCCAGCAGCTTAGCTGGGCAGGGGAACACTGAAGCTTTCTTT.

The chain employs TRBV7-9 and TRBJ2-5, with 8 bases identical to TRBD2. The CDR3 is 14 residues long. Trimming at V came to 1 base and at J to 4 bases, leaving 2 bases not matched to a gene. The germline V gene has CDR1 SEHNR and CDR2 FQNEAQ (reference sequence). The CDR3 region is CASSLGLAGETQYF. CDR3 sequence (DNA): TGTGCCAGCAGCTTAGGGCTAGCGGGAGAGACCCAGTACTTC.

The chain couples TRBV6-1 to TRBJ1-6, with D perhaps matching TRBD1 (6 bases). The CDR3 covers 16 residues. Germline V gene data show CDR1 as MNHNS and CDR2 as SASEGT. V lost 2 bases to trimming and J lost 7 bases, with 15 bases between them. As DNA, the CDR3 is TGTGCCAGCAGTGAACCCCCCACAGGGAACAATTCACCCCTCCACTTT. This translates into CASSEPPTGNNSPLHF.

The chain combines TRBV6-6 with TRBJ1-2; TRBD1 agrees at 8 bases. The length of the CDR3 is 15 residues. The V and J ends lost 0 bases and 4 bases, in that order; junction bases with no gene match: 4. Germline V CDR1 and CDR2: MNHNY, SVGAGI (reference sequence). CDR3 bases: TGTGCCAGCAGTTACTCGACAGGGGTTGGCTATGGCTACACCTTC. Translation gives CASSYSTGVGYGYTF.

The chain has TRBV19 and TRBJ2-3, with 14 bases lining up with TRBD2. Unmatched junction bases numbered 5, after V lost 6 bases and J lost 6 bases. CDR1 and CDR2 (germline): LNHDA, SQIVND (reference sequence). The CDR3 runs 15 residues. CDR3 in amino acids: CASSQRLAGGDTQYF. DNA for the CDR3: TGTGCCAGTAGCCAGAGACTAGCGGGAGGGGATACGCAGTATTTT.

The chain joins TRBV29-1 to TRBJ2-5, with 7 bases fitting TRBD2. Germline assignment: CDR1 SQVTM and CDR2 ANQGSEA. Germline trimming cut 7 bases from V and 5 bases from J; bases unmatched to any gene: 13. This CDR3 is built from 14 residues. The CDR3 protein is CSGGDGGGRETQYF. The CDR3 region has the DNA TGCAGCGGGGGCGACGGGGGAGGGAGGGAGACCCAGTACTTC.

The chain has TRBV7-3 and TRBJ2-2, with 8 bases identical to TRBD1. There are 16 residues in the CDR3. V was pared by 5 bases and J by 2 bases, with 7 bases of the junction left unmatched. Germline CDR1 is SGHTA and CDR2 is FQGTGA. Here the CDR3 DNA reads TGTGCCAGCAGCCACCGGACAGGGTTCAACACCGGGGAGCTGTTTTTT. This encodes CASSHRTGFNTGELFF.